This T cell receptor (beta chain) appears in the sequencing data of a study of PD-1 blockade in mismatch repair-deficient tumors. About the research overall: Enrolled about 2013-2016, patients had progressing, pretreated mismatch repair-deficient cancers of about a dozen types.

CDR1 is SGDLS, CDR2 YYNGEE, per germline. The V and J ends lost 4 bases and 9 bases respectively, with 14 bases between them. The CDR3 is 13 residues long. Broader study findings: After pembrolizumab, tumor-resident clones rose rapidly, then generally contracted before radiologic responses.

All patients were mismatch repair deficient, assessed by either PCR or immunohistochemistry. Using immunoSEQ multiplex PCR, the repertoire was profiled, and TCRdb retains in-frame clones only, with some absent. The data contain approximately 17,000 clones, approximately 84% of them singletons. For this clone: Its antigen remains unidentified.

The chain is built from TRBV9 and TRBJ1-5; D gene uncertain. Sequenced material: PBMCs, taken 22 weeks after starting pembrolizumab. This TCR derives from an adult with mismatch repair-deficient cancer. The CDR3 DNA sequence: TGTGCCAGCAGCCCCACGGCAGAGGGGCCCCAGCATTTT. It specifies CASSPTAEGPQHF. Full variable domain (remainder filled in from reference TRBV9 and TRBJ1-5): DSGVTQTPKHLITATGQRVTLRCSPRSGDLSVYWYQQSLDQGLQFLIQYYNGEERAKGNILERFSAQQFPDLHSELNLSSLELGDSALYFCASSPTAEGPQHFGDGTRLSIL.